A selection of T cell receptor beta chains follows, all from one sample in a study of cytomegalovirus exposure and HLA in healthy donors. Data came from immunoSEQ multiplex PCR; TCRdb stores just in-frame clones and leaves some out. The sample carries more than 150,000 clones, 84% recorded once. Sequenced material: PBMCs. The receptors come from a girl aged 2 to 9 in good health and CMV-seropositive. Each CDR3 is given without its conserved first and last residue. Size tells how often a clone was seen (once, few, many) or the class of an expanded clone, and some rows leave it out.

J,size,V,CDR3
TRBJ1-6,.,TRBV28,ASSPHRNSPLH
TRBJ2-7,.,TRBV5-1,ASSPGQGSDEQY
TRBJ1-2,.,TRBV9,ASSVVGTGKGT
TRBJ1-4,.,TRBV7-6,ASSLNRGEKLF
TRBJ1-1,few,TRBV5-1,ASSLAGRGNTEAF
TRBJ1-1,.,TRBV30,AWSGPNNGQKTKAF
TRBJ2-1,.,TRBV27,ASSFRRHNEQF
TRBJ2-3,.,TRBV5-1,ASSLEAGRADTQY
TRBJ1-6,.,TRBV4-1,ASSPRTGEGSPLH
TRBJ2-5,.,TRBV5-1,ASSTRPAGTGQETQY
TRBJ2-6,.,TRBV7-6,ASSRTPNSGANVLT
TRBJ1-6,.,TRBV6-1,ASTSAGTLNSPLH
TRBJ1-3,.,TRBV4-1,ASSHVTGEGNTIY
TRBJ2-5,.,TRBV5-1,ASSLTPLSGQETQY
TRBJ2-1,.,TRBV27,ASREREELAYNEQF
TRBJ1-1,.,TRBV4-2,ASSIPGGGTLNTEAF
TRBJ1-2,.,TRBV5-1,ASSLSGQGAVYT
TRBJ1-3,.,TRBV9,ASSGPGDRGIGNTIY
TRBJ2-1,.,TRBV4-2,ASSQGLAGAFNEQF
TRBJ2-3,.,TRBV13,ASSPSGRASEYTDTQY
TRBJ2-1,few,TRBV6-4,ASSDGLAGHNEQF
TRBJ2-3,.,TRBV7-3,ASSPIPSGRGGPDTQY
TRBJ2-1,.,TRBV5-1,ASSSLAGGGYNEQF
TRBJ1-3,.,TRBV7-8,ASSSHRGSTGNTIY
TRBJ2-2,.,TRBV19,ASSIGDTNTGELF
.,.,TRBV4-2,ASSQDRRAVQGNYEQY
TRBJ2-3,once,TRBV6-4,ASSDLGSTDTQY
TRBJ1-4,.,TRBV7-9,ASSLALWGDAGANEKLF
TRBJ2-7,.,TRBV28,ASSPAGGAGSYEQY
TRBJ1-2,.,TRBV30,AWSLRGSWGYT
TRBJ1-2,.,TRBV11-2,ASSTRGVGYT
TRBJ2-1,.,TRBV5-4,ASSTRKDGNSYNEQF
TRBJ1-3,.,TRBV5-1,ASSPGTASGNTIY
TRBJ1-5,.,TRBV12-5,ASGTTGVVQPQH
TRBJ2-3,few,TRBV6-4,ASSDGTGADTQY
TRBJ1-1,.,TRBV6-6,ASSFPGGPEAF
TRBJ1-4,.,TRBV9,ASSVGPDGNEKLF
TRBJ1-6,.,TRBV6-5,ASSYLRDTGNSPLH
TRBJ1-3,.,TRBV5-5,ASKWGDSGNTIY
TRBJ1-2,few,TRBV7-6,ASSLDPGTAFYGYT
TRBJ1-2,.,TRBV15,ATSRGDTRGNYGYT
TRBJ2-5,.,TRBV7-6,ASSLAFTEQETQY
TRBJ2-7,.,TRBV5-5,ASSLTTGLYEQY
TRBJ2-7,.,TRBV7-9,ASSLKAGRDKYEQY
TRBJ1-2,once,TRBV2,ASSDSSRGYGYT
TRBJ2-1,.,TRBV28,ASSSGQGAGDEQF
TRBJ2-1,.,TRBV10-2,ASSPDFGSYNEQF
TRBJ2-7,.,TRBV11-2,ASSSLTFSDRGGNEQY
TRBJ2-2,.,TRBV25-1,ASSGTGTTGELF